Presented here are 24 T cell receptor beta chains from one specimen sequenced in a study of shared clonotypes between healthy human individuals. Assay used: immunoSEQ multiplex PCR; TCRdb lists only in-frame clones, some missing. The repertoire holds around 980,000 clones, with 70% to 80% as singletons. Sequencing was carried out using memory CD4+ T cells from PBMCs. Subset meaning: CD45RA-negative fraction. These receptors originate from a man aged 18 to 30 in good health. Some clones in this sample may be carry-over from other donors' samples.

As regards this clone: One end of the junction fails to match germline, which may point to a read error. The rearrangement links TRBV5-1 to TRBJ2-7; perhaps TRBD2 as D (6 bases). The CDR3 is made up of 14 amino acids. CDR1 SGHRS and CDR2 YFSETQ come from the germline V gene. The CDR3 here is CASSLLAGSSEQYF. DNA of the CDR3: TGCGCCAGCAGCTTGCTGGCGGGATCCTCCGAGCAGTACTTC.

The gene calls are TRBV30 and TRBJ2-1; possible D gene TRBD2, 6 bases. V was shortened by 3 bases and J by 8 bases, with 17 bases between the two germline ends. Germline lookup yields CDR1 GTSNPN and CDR2 SVGIG (reference sequence). The CDR3 totals 14 residues. The CDR3 loop reads CAWRFGRGVHEQFF. CDR3 coding DNA: TGTGCCTGGAGGTTCGGACGCGGGGTCCATGAGCAGTTCTTC.

The rearrangement joins TRBV19 to TRBJ2-3, with 7 positions matching TRBD2. V lost 5 bases, J lost 2 bases, and 4 bases stayed unmatched. Germline V gene sequence: CDR1 LNHDA, CDR2 SQIVND (reference sequence). This CDR3 has 14 amino acids. The CDR3 DNA reads as TGTGCCAGTAGTCCTAGCGGAAACACAGATACGCAGTATTTT. Translation: CASSPSGNTDTQYF.

This clone occurred once. The CDR3, as DNA: TGTGCCGGGGGAGTTAGCCCCAACCCCTACGAGCAGTACTTC. Protein product: CAGGVSPNPYEQYF. This chain connects TRBV30 to TRBJ2-7; D possibly matches TRBD1 or TRBD2 (5 bases each). Germline CDR1 reads GTSNPN; CDR2 reads SVGIG (reference sequence). The CDR3 is made up of 14 amino acids. Trimming took 8 bases from V and 2 from J, leaving 19 bases between them.

The chain combines TRBV11-1 with TRBJ2-1, with unresolved D. Per the germline V gene, CDR1 is SGHAT and CDR2 is FQDESV (reference sequence). Trimming stripped 5 bases from V and 4 bases from J, with 12 bases between. The CDR3 covers 14 residues. CDR3 DNA: TGTGCCAGCAGCCGATCCAGTACGTACAATGAGCAGTTCTTC. It is translated as CASSRSSTYNEQFF.

CDR3 DNA sequence: TGTGCCAGCAGCCCCGGAGGGCCTGATTACAATGAGCAGTTCTTC. Translation gives CASSPGGPDYNEQFF. The chain couples TRBV7-3 to TRBJ2-1; possibly TRBD2 for D (6 bases). The V end was cut by 5 bases, the J end by 4 bases, with 15 bases between. Germline V gene sequence: CDR1 SGHTA, CDR2 FQGTGA. The CDR3 is made up of 15 amino acids.

Points on this clone: A much larger clone lies one base from this, so it may be a read error. The rearrangement uses TRBV25-1 and TRBJ1-2; 8 bases map to TRBD1. The V gene's germline CDR1 is MGHDK and CDR2 SYGVNS. CDR3 length equals 11 residues. V shed 6 bases, J shed 6 bases, and the junction held 0 bases outside the gene matches. Here the CDR3 DNA reads TGTGCCAGCAGGACAGGGGATGGCTACACCTTC. Translated: CASRTGDGYTF.

The chain recombines TRBV25-1 with TRBJ2-1, with D uncertain. CDR3 length: 11 amino acids. In germline, CDR1 is MGHDK, CDR2 SYGVNS. The V gene lost 1 base and the J gene lost 10 bases, with 5 bases spanning the gap. CDR3 nucleotide sequence: TGTGCCAGCAGTGAATTTATGGAGCAGTTCTTC. Protein sequence: CASSEFMEQFF.

This clone was seen many times. The CDR3: CASTHWPVNEQFF. CDR3 coding DNA: TGTGCCAGCACCCACTGGCCGGTCAATGAGCAGTTCTTC. The chain recombines TRBV7-2 with TRBJ2-1; no firm D call. V was shortened by 7 bases and J by 6 bases, with 13 bases between the two germline ends. CDR1 is SGHTA and CDR2 is FQGNSA in the germline V gene. This CDR3 is 13 amino acids long.

This clone was observed a handful of times. The rearrangement joins TRBV7-9 to TRBJ2-6; 7 bases match TRBD1. The V and J ends lost 3 bases and 0 bases, in that order; junction bases with no gene match: 5. There are 17 residues in the CDR3. CDR1 and CDR2 from the germline V gene are SEHNR and FQNEAQ (reference sequence). The chain's CDR3 is CASSLRQGVSGANVLTF. CDR3 in DNA: TGTGCCAGCAGCTTGCGACAGGGTGTCTCTGGGGCCAACGTCCTGACTTTC.

This clone was seen once. The CDR3: CASRGSGRWRETQYF. The DNA of the CDR3 is TGTGCCAGCAGGGGTAGCGGGAGGTGGAGAGAGACCCAGTACTTC. The V call is TRBV2, the J call TRBJ2-5; 10 bases match TRBD2. The CDR3 runs 15 residues. Germline values: CDR1 SNHLY, CDR2 FYNNEI. V trimming: 6 bases; J trimming: 4 bases; junction bases outside the gene matches: 8.

The chain couples TRBV27 to TRBJ1-4, with 8 bases aligning to TRBD1. V gave up 5 bases and J gave up 7 bases; unmatched junction bases: 6. This CDR3 has 14 amino acids. Germline V gene data show CDR1 as MNHEY and CDR2 as SMNVEV (reference sequence). CDR3 DNA sequence: TGTGCCAGCAGTCCACCAGGGGGCCGTGAAAAACTGTTTTTT. Its protein product is CASSPPGGREKLFF. Full variable domain (outside the CDR3, taken from reference TRBV27 and TRBJ1-4): EAQVTQNPRYLITVTGKKLTVTCSQNMNHEYMSWYRQDPGLGLRQIYYSMNVEVTDKGDVPEGYKVSRKEKRNFPLILESPSPNQTSLYFCASSPPGGREKLFFGSGTQLSVL.

This chain joins TRBV7-9 and TRBJ2-5, with D perhaps TRBD2 (5 bases). Germline V gives CDR1 SEHNR, CDR2 FQNEAQ (reference sequence). The CDR3 consists of 13 residues. Trimming stripped 5 bases from V and 7 bases from J, with 14 bases between. For the CDR3, the DNA is TGTGCCAGCAGCGAAAACCCACGGGGGACCCAGTACTTC. As protein: CASSENPRGTQYF.

The chain has TRBV29-1 and TRBJ2-2, with D perhaps matching TRBD1 (6 bases). V lost 8 bases and J 2 bases, leaving 15 bases between the germline ends. The CDR3 runs 14 residues. From germline, CDR1 is SQVTM and CDR2 ANQGSEA. CDR3 DNA: TGCAGCACCTCCGGGACAAGTAACACCGGGGAGCTGTTTTTT. Amino acids: CSTSGTSNTGELFF.

The chain combines TRBV4-2 with TRBJ1-1, with 7 bases matching TRBD1. Germline lookup yields CDR1 LGHNA and CDR2 YNFKEQ. The CDR3 totals 15 residues. The V gene end was trimmed by 4 bases and the J gene end by 4 bases; junction bases not matched to a gene: 9. The CDR3, as DNA: TGTGCCAGCAGCCGCGACCTACAGGGGCGCACTGAAGCTTTCTTT. The encoded protein is CASSRDLQGRTEAFF.

The CDR3 DNA reads TGCGCCAGCAGCTTCCAGGGAGCCACGACCCCGAACACTGAAGCTTTCTTT. Translating gives CASSFQGATTPNTEAFF. The chain couples TRBV5-1 to TRBJ1-1, with D tentatively TRBD1 (5 bases). The CDR3 is 17 amino acids. The germline CDR1 and CDR2 sequences are SGHRS and YFSETQ. The V end lost 2 bases, the J end lost 1 base, and 18 bases lay between the germline ends. Full variable domain (outside the CDR3, taken from reference TRBV5-1 and TRBJ1-1): KAGVTQTPRYLIKTRGQQVTLSCSPISGHRSVSWYQQTPGQGLQFLFEYFSETQRNKGNFPGRFSGRQFSNSRSEMNVSTLELGDSALYLCASSFQGATTPNTEAFFGQGTRLTVV.

The chain recombines TRBV6-5 with TRBJ2-5, with D perhaps TRBD1 (5 bases). This CDR3 is 13 amino acids long. Germline CDR1 MNHEY, CDR2 SVGAGI. Between the trimmed V and J ends, which lost 5 bases and 2 bases, there was a span of 9 bases. The CDR3 loop reads CASSRQLQETQYF. The DNA for the CDR3 is TGTGCCAGCAGTCGACAGCTTCAAGAGACCCAGTACTTC.

For this clone: Just one base apart from a much larger clone, this may be a read error. This same CDR3 is encoded by further DNA sequences in the sample. The chain uses TRBV7-9 and TRBJ2-2, with a weak D call TRBD2 (5 bases). This CDR3 is 16 amino acids long. Germline-derived CDR1 and CDR2 are SEHNR and FQNEAQ (reference sequence). Written as DNA, the CDR3 is TGTGCCAGCAGCTTAGATTCGGCTAGCCGGACCGGGGAGCTGTTCTTT. Protein product: CASSLDSASRTGELFF.

In its sample, this clone was seen a few times. This chain connects TRBV19 to TRBJ1-5, with 8 nucleotides matching TRBD1. The germline V gene has CDR1 LNHDA and CDR2 SQIVND (reference sequence). The CDR3 is 15 residues long. The J segment lost 6 bases and the V segment lost 1 base, leaving 5 bases of the junction unmatched. CDR3 DNA sequence: TGTGCCAGTAGTATAGGAGGGACAGGTCGTCAGCCCCAGCATTTT. It translates to CASSIGGTGRQPQHF.

This rearrangement joins TRBV5-4 to TRBJ2-7; TRBD2 matches at 7 bases. This CDR3 spans 17 amino acids. V was pared by 0 bases and J by 3 bases, with 12 bases of the junction left unmatched. The V gene's germline CDR1 is SGHNT and CDR2 YYREEE (reference sequence). The CDR3 protein is CASSLVAGVREIYEQYF. CDR3 nucleotides: TGTGCCAGCAGCTTGGTTGCGGGAGTACGGGAAATCTACGAGCAGTACTTC. The complete variable domain, with remaining parts taken from reference TRBV5-4 and TRBJ2-7, reads ETGVTQSPTHLIKTRGQQVTLRCSSQSGHNTVSWYQQALGQGPQFIFQYYREEENGRGNFPPRFSGLQFPNYSSELNVNALELDDSALYLCASSLVAGVREIYEQYFGPGTRLTVT.

The chain couples TRBV29-1 to TRBJ1-1; 9 positions match TRBD1. The CDR3 is 17 amino acids. With 6 bases clipped from V and 4 bases from J, the junction kept 18 bases outside the gene matches. Germline V gives CDR1 SQVTM, CDR2 ANQGSEA. The DNA for the CDR3 is TGCAGCGTGACGACTGAACAGGGGGCGAGGGTGAGCACTGAAGCTTTCTTT. It translates to CSVTTEQGARVSTEAFF.

V and J are TRBV27 and TRBJ2-7; 9 bases line up with TRBD1. V lost 5 bases and J lost 6; bases outside the gene matches: 11. Germline CDR1 is MNHEY and CDR2 is SMNVEV (reference sequence). CDR3 length equals 15 residues. CDR3 in amino acids: CASSPGTGRGGEQYF. The CDR3 nucleotides are TGTGCCAGCAGTCCAGGGACAGGGCGGGGCGGCGAGCAGTACTTC.

This clone appeared many times. The chain is built from TRBV9 and TRBJ1-1, with TRBD1 as a possible D gene (6 bases). Trimming stripped 4 bases from V and 11 bases from J, with 12 bases between. Germline V gene data show CDR1 as SGDLS and CDR2 as YYNGEE. The CDR3 is 11 residues long. The CDR3: CASSRDRQAFF. The DNA of the CDR3 is TGTGCCAGCAGCAGAGACAGGCAGGCTTTCTTT.

V gene TRBV6-6 combines with J gene TRBJ2-5; weak D call: TRBD2 (6 bases). CDR3 length: 14 amino acids. Germline CDR1 is MNHNY and CDR2 is SVGAGI (reference sequence). Deletions cut 7 bases from V and 1 base from J, with 13 bases between. The CDR3 here is CASTQGTSQETQYF. The CDR3 region has the DNA TGTGCCAGCACCCAAGGGACTTCCCAAGAGACCCAGTACTTC.